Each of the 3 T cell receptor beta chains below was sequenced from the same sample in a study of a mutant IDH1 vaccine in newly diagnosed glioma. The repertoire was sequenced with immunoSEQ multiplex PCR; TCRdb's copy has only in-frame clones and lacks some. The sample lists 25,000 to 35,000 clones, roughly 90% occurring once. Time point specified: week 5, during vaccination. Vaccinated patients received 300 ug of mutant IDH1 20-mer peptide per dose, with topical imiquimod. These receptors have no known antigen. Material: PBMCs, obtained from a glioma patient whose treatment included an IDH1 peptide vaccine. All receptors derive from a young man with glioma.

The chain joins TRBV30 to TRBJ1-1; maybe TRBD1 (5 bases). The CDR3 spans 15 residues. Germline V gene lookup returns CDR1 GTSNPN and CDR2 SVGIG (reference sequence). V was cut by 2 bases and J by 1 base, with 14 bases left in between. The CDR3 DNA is TGTGCCTGGAGTATCCCCGGGACCGCGAACACTGAAGCTTTCTTT. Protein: CAWSIPGTANTEAFF.

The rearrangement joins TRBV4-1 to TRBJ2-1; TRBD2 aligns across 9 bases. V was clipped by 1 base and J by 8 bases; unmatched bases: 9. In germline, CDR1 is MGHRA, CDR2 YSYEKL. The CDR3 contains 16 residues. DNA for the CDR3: TGCGCCAGCAGCCAAGTGAAGGCTAGCGGGATTGATGAGCAGTTCTTC. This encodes CASSQVKASGIDEQFF.

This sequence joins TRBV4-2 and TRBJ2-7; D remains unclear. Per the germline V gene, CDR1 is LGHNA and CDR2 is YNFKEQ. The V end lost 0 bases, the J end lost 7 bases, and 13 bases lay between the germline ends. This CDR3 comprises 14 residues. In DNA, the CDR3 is TGTGCCAGCAGCCAAGATCTTCTCGGCGTTGAGCAGTACTTC. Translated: CASSQDLLGVEQYF.